A single sample gave rise to the 29 T cell receptor beta chains below, sequenced in a study of Ad26.COV2.S vaccination and SARS-CoV-2 variants. Repertoires were generated with immunoSEQ multiplex PCR, while TCRdb's copy carries only in-frame clones and drops some. Among hundreds of thousands of clones listed, roughly 91% were seen once. The sample's treatment: roughly 19 received Ad26.COV2.S at low or high dose, single or two shots; 5 received placebo; per-sample allocation not given. Material that was analyzed had been drawn on day 63 after the first vaccine or placebo injection. The sequenced sample was peripheral blood, obtained in a trial of Ad26.COV2.S vaccine versus placebo. These receptors all come from a person aged 18 to 65 who received the Ad26.COV2.S COVID-19 vaccine or a placebo.

This clone was observed a few times. Other DNA sequences in the same sample also yield this CDR3. This chain joins TRBV29-1 and TRBJ1-1; D perhaps matches TRBD1 (5 bases). CDR1 is SQVTM and CDR2 is ANQGSEA in the germline V gene. CDR3 length equals 11 residues. V dropped 7 bases and J dropped 1 base, with 7 bases sitting between them. Here the CDR3 DNA reads TGCAGCGCCGACAGGAACACTGAAGCTTTCTTT. Its translation is CSADRNTEAFF.

The V call is TRBV6-2 or TRBV6-3, the J call TRBJ1-2; no firm D call. Per the germline V gene, CDR1 is MNHEY and CDR2 is SVGEGT. The V end lost 1 base, the J end lost 3 bases, and 18 bases lay between the germline ends. CDR3 length: 17 residues. The CDR3 DNA reads TGTGCCAGCAGTTACTACCCGGCAGATAGCTCGGACTATGGCTACACCTTC. It is translated as CASSYYPADSSDYGYTF.

The genes are TRBV5-1 and TRBJ1-5, with D hard to call. Trimming left V 0 bases short and J 0 bases short, with 7 bases between. Germline CDR1 is SGHRS and CDR2 is YFSETQ. The CDR3 contains 15 residues. The CDR3 bases are TGCGCCAGCAGCTTGGAACCCAATAGCAATCAGCCCCAGCATTTT. As protein: CASSLEPNSNQPQHF.

The J gene is TRBJ1-5, the V gene TRBV5-1; D may be TRBD1 (5 bases). Trimming took off 1 base at V and 3 bases at J, with 11 bases between the two ends. CDR1 is SGHRS, CDR2 YFSETQ, per germline. The length of the CDR3 is 15 residues. CDR3 residues: CASSLTGGSNQPQHF. The CDR3 DNA reads as TGCGCCAGCAGCTTGACAGGTGGGTCCAATCAGCCCCAGCATTTT.

The chain is built from TRBV2 and TRBJ1-3, with D perhaps TRBD1 (6 bases). The CDR3 consists of 15 residues. CDR1 is SNHLY and CDR2 is FYNNEI in the germline V gene. V shed 7 bases and J shed 4 bases, with 17 bases lying between them. The CDR3 reads CASKAQGLGGNTIYF. The CDR3 DNA is TGTGCCAGCAAAGCGCAGGGGTTGGGAGGAAACACCATATATTTT.

The chain's CDR3 is CASGGSYEQYF. CDR3 DNA sequence: TGTGCCAGCGGGGGTTCCTACGAGCAGTACTTC. The chain links TRBV2 to TRBJ2-7; TRBD1 or TRBD2 may be the D gene (5 bases each). The V end was cut by 8 bases, the J end by 1 base, with 6 bases between. The CDR3 is 11 residues long. The germline V gene has CDR1 SNHLY and CDR2 FYNNEI.

V gene TRBV7-8 combines with J gene TRBJ1-5, with 7 nucleotides matching TRBD1. The germline CDR1 and CDR2 sequences are SGHVS and FQNEAQ. The CDR3 loop spans 16 amino acids. Germline trimming cut 3 bases from V and 1 base from J; bases unmatched to any gene: 6. The CDR3 loop reads CASSFQTGTSNQPQHF. CDR3 in DNA: TGTGCCAGCAGCTTCCAGACAGGGACCAGCAATCAGCCCCAGCATTTT. The full variable domain, completed using reference TRBV7-8 and TRBJ1-5, is GAGVSQSPRYKVAKRGQDVALRCDPISGHVSLFWYQQALGQGPEFLTYFQNEAQLDKSGLPSDRFFAERPEGSVSTLKIQRTQQEDSAVYLCASSFQTGTSNQPQHFGDGTRLSIL.

This rearrangement joins TRBV18 to TRBJ1-2; D is perhaps TRBD1 (5 bases). Trimming cost V 0 bases and J 3 bases, with 8 bases left between them. Germline CDR1 reads KGHSH; CDR2 reads LQKENI. The CDR3 extends over 14 amino acids. This CDR3 is CASSPPGDYYGYTF. The DNA for the CDR3 is TGTGCCAGCTCACCACCAGGGGATTACTATGGCTACACCTTC.

The chain employs TRBV24-1 and TRBJ1-2; 10 bases match TRBD1. J was trimmed by 3 bases and V by 5 bases; bases with no gene match: 11. The CDR3 covers 17 residues. Germline CDR1 is KGHDR and CDR2 is SFDVKD. CDR3: CATSVRDRGGGDYGYTF. CDR3 DNA: TGTGCCACCAGTGTCCGGGACAGGGGTGGAGGCGACTATGGCTACACCTTC.

The J gene is TRBJ1-2, the V gene TRBV4-1; D is undetermined. The CDR3 extends over 14 amino acids. Trimming stripped 1 base from V and 4 bases from J, with 10 bases between. Germline CDR1 is MGHRA and CDR2 is YSYEKL. For the CDR3, the DNA is TGCGCCAGCAGCCAAGCGGCCTTGGGCTATGGCTACACCTTC. As protein: CASSQAALGYGYTF.

A single count supports this clone. This chain uses TRBV14 with TRBJ1-5; tentatively, D is TRBD1 (6 bases). Trimming shortened V by 0 bases and J by 0 bases, and 15 bases separated the two germline ends. The V gene's germline CDR1 is SGHDN and CDR2 FVKESK. The CDR3 covers 18 residues. DNA of the CDR3: TGTGCCAGCAGCCAAGATATTGAGAGGGGGGATAGCAATCAGCCCCAGCATTTT. Its translation: CASSQDIERGDSNQPQHF.

The chain employs TRBV3-1 (or the pseudogene TRBV3-2) and TRBJ1-6, with unresolved D. This CDR3 comprises 12 residues. Trimming removed 2 bases at V and 9 bases at J, with 5 bases between. CDR1 is LGHDT, CDR2 YNNKEL, per germline (reference sequence). The CDR3 nucleotides read TGTGCCAGCAGCCAAAAGGGTTCACCCCTCCACTTT. Translated, it gives CASSQKGSPLHF.

J is TRBJ1-1 and V is TRBV18; weak D call: TRBD1 (5 bases). The CDR3 spans 17 residues. Germline CDR1 KGHSH, CDR2 LQKENI. Trimming took off 2 bases at V and 1 base at J, with 17 bases between the two ends. The CDR3 sequence is CASSPAFGAKSNTEAFF. CDR3 bases: TGTGCCAGCTCACCAGCCTTTGGGGCAAAATCGAACACTGAAGCTTTCTTT.

The chain is built from TRBV7-9 and TRBJ2-3; 11 bases align to TRBD2. The CDR3 covers 17 residues. Germline-derived CDR1 and CDR2 are SEHNR and FQNEAQ (reference sequence). With 1 base clipped from V and 6 bases from J, the junction kept 9 bases outside the gene matches. The CDR3 region has the DNA TGTGCCAGCAGCTTAGGACTAGCGGGGAGGCCAACTGATACGCAGTATTTT. Its translation is CASSLGLAGRPTDTQYF.

The gene calls are TRBV5-1 and TRBJ1-1; TRBD1 agrees at 8 bases. The CDR3 consists of 16 residues. V trimming: 1 base; J trimming: 2 bases; junction bases outside the gene matches: 7. CDR1 and CDR2 from the germline V gene are SGHRS and YFSETQ. Here the CDR3 reads CASSLRGDRINTEAFF. In nucleotides, the CDR3 is TGCGCCAGCAGCTTGAGGGGGGACAGGATCAACACTGAAGCTTTCTTT.

CDR3 in DNA: TGTGCCTGGAGTTCGACGGACTGGGGCCCTCCCAACACTGAAGCTTTCTTT. Encoded protein: CAWSSTDWGPPNTEAFF. The V call is TRBV30, the J call TRBJ1-1; possible D gene TRBD1, 5 bases. Germline CDR1 is GTSNPN and CDR2 is SVGIG (reference sequence). Trimming took off 2 bases at V and 2 bases at J, with 21 bases between the two ends. This CDR3 is built from 17 residues.

The chain employs TRBV4-3 and TRBJ1-1, with a weak D call TRBD1 (5 bases). V lost 1 base and J lost 3, with 15 bases in between. Germline V gives CDR1 LGHNA, CDR2 YSLEER. This CDR3 is built from 16 residues. The CDR3 DNA reads as TGCGCCAGCAGCCAAGGATACCCTACGGGGGACACTGAAGCTTTCTTT. This gives the protein CASSQGYPTGDTEAFF.

The V call is TRBV18, the J call TRBJ1-2, with TRBD1 identical over 7 bases. Trimming cost V 3 bases and J 0 bases; bases outside gene matches: 4. Germline assignment: CDR1 KGHSH and CDR2 LQKENI. This CDR3 is built from 15 residues. The CDR3 spells CASSPPGQSNYGYTF. DNA for the CDR3: TGTGCCAGCTCACCTCCGGGACAGTCTAACTATGGCTACACCTTC.

In this sample, this clone turned up once. The chain is built from TRBV27 and TRBJ2-7, with 7 bases that match TRBD2. The length of the CDR3 is 14 residues. Germline CDR1 and CDR2: MNHEY and SMNVEV (reference sequence). Losses at the gene ends were 2 bases for V and 4 bases for J; bases not matched to a gene: 5. This chain's CDR3 is CASSLGGGPYEQYF. The CDR3 DNA reads as TGTGCCAGCAGTTTAGGGGGAGGGCCATACGAGCAGTACTTC.

This chain connects TRBV9 to TRBJ2-5, with D hard to call. V lost 2 bases and J lost 0, with 8 bases in between. In germline, CDR1 is SGDLS, CDR2 YYNGEE. This CDR3 contains 14 residues. This CDR3 is CASSVAANQETQYF. CDR3 sequence (DNA): TGTGCCAGCAGCGTTGCGGCGAACCAAGAGACCCAGTACTTC. The full variable domain, in which reference TRBV9 and TRBJ2-5 provide the parts outside the CDR3, is DSGVTQTPKHLITATGQRVTLRCSPRSGDLSVYWYQQSLDQGLQFLIQYYNGEERAKGNILERFSAQQFPDLHSELNLSSLELGDSALYFCASSVAANQETQYFGPGTRLLVL.

The chain couples TRBV7-9 to TRBJ2-2; D possibly corresponds to TRBD1 (5 bases). Trimming shortened V by 3 bases and J by 4 bases, and 21 bases separated the two germline ends. CDR1 and CDR2 (germline): SEHNR, FQNEAQ (reference sequence). The CDR3 runs 18 residues. For the CDR3, the DNA is TGTGCCAGCAGCTTTTCGGCCGCGGTCAGGGTAGGCACCGGGGAGCTGTTTTTT. Protein: CASSFSAAVRVGTGELFF. Filled out from reference TRBV7-9 and TRBJ2-2, the complete variable domain reads DTGVSQNPRHKITKRGQNVTFRCDPISEHNRLYWYRQTLGQGPEFLTYFQNEAQLEKSRLLSDRFSAERPKGSFSTLEIQRTEQGDSAMYLCASSFSAAVRVGTGELFFGEGSRLTVL.

The rearrangement joins TRBV6-5 to TRBJ1-2, with 7 bases that match TRBD1. CDR1 and CDR2 (germline): MNHEY, SVGAGI. The CDR3 runs 15 residues. The trim removed 3 bases at V and 4 bases at J, leaving 8 bases unmatched. The CDR3 loop reads CASSYSLGGGYGYTF. The CDR3 region has the DNA TGTGCCAGCAGTTATTCTTTAGGGGGCGGCTATGGCTACACCTTC.

The rearrangement joins TRBV19 to TRBJ1-1; D uncertain. CDR3 length equals 13 residues. Trimming left V 6 bases short and J 1 base short, with 9 bases between. From germline, CDR1 is LNHDA and CDR2 SQIVND (reference sequence). The CDR3 DNA reads TGTGCCAGTAGGAGGACCGCGAACACTGAAGCTTTCTTT. Residues: CASRRTANTEAFF.

The chain uses TRBV6-5 and TRBJ2-5; 10 bases agree with TRBD2. The J segment lost 6 bases and the V segment lost 2 bases, leaving 3 bases of the junction unmatched. Germline V lookup: CDR1 MNHEY, CDR2 SVGAGI. This CDR3 has 14 residues. This CDR3 reads CASSYGTSDQTQYF. The CDR3 DNA is TGTGCCAGCAGTTACGGGACTAGCGATCAGACCCAGTACTTC.

V is TRBV9 and J is TRBJ1-1; D not certain. Germline assignment: CDR1 SGDLS and CDR2 YYNGEE. This CDR3 contains 13 residues. V lost 4 bases and J lost 4, with 11 bases in between. The CDR3 is CASSLGRSTEAFF. The CDR3 region has the DNA TGTGCCAGCAGCCTCGGGAGGTCCACTGAAGCTTTCTTT.

The chain couples TRBV7-8 to TRBJ1-1; 10 nucleotides match TRBD1. Germline loops: CDR1 SGHVS, CDR2 FQNEAQ. This CDR3 is built from 16 residues. Germline trimming cut 7 bases from V and 5 bases from J; bases unmatched to any gene: 13. The CDR3 loop reads CASTEQGDRGRTEAFF. The CDR3 DNA sequence: TGTGCCAGCACCGAGCAAGGGGACAGGGGAAGGACTGAAGCTTTCTTT.

The chain links TRBV7-9 to TRBJ2-1; no clear D. V lost 1 base, J lost 3 bases, and 19 bases lay in between. CDR1 is SEHNR and CDR2 is FQNEAQ in the germline V gene (reference sequence). The CDR3 is made up of 18 amino acids. The CDR3 region has the DNA TGTGCCAGCAGCTTAGTGGCCAGCCTTACAGAAGTCTACAATGAGCAGTTCTTC. Its translation is CASSLVASLTEVYNEQFF.

This chain links TRBV5-1 with TRBJ2-3; D might be TRBD1 (5 bases). Trimming stripped 2 bases from V and 3 bases from J, with 13 bases between. This CDR3 is 15 amino acids long. The germline V gene has CDR1 SGHRS and CDR2 YFSETQ. The CDR3 loop is CASSLDDSKTDTQYF. The CDR3 DNA is TGCGCCAGCAGCTTAGATGACAGTAAAACAGATACGCAGTATTTT.

This clone was detected a few times. The chain's CDR3 is CASSSRNGVGTQYF. The CDR3 DNA follows: TGTGCCAGCAGTTCCCGCAACGGGGTTGGGACCCAGTACTTC. This chain connects TRBV28 to TRBJ2-5, with D possibly being TRBD2 (5 bases). The V end was cut by 4 bases, the J end by 7 bases, with 16 bases between. Germline V gives CDR1 MDHEN, CDR2 SYDVKM. The CDR3 sequence is 14 residues long.